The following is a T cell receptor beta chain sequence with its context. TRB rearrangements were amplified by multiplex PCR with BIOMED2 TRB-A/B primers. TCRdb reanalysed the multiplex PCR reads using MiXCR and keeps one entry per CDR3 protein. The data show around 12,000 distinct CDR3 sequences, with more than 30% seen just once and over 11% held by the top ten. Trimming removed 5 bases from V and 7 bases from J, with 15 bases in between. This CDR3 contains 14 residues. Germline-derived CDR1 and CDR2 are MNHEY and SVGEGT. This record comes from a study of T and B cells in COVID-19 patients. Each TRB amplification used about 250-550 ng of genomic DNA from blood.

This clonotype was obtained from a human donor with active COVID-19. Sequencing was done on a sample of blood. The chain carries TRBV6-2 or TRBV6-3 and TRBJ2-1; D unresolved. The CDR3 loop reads CASSAERATNEQFF. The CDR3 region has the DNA TGTGCCAGCAGTGCCGAACGAGCAACTAATGAGCAGTTCTTC.